The TCR beta chain under discussion was sequenced for a study of T-cell reconstitution after alpha-beta-depleted transplantation in children. Unique molecular identifiers featured in how the TCRbeta library was prepared. A single record per CDR3 protein comes from TCRdb applying MiXCR to the PCR reads. Among 150,000 to 250,000 distinct CDR3 sequences listed, 6.3% were seen once. This clonotype was seen ten or more times. Its specificity is unknown. The CDR3 is 13 amino acids. V dropped 1 base and J dropped 9 bases, with 10 bases sitting between them. Germline-derived CDR1 and CDR2 are MDHEN and SYDVKM. General study results and limits: One year post-transplant, T-cell counts and diversity were largely derived from T cells produced anew. Several hundred expanded graft clones reportedly were the source of alpha-beta T cells about two months after transplant.

This chain uses TRBV28 with TRBJ2-1, with D hard to call. The sequences come from PBMCs, collected before TCRalphabeta/CD19-depleted stem cell transplant. This TCR derives from a girl younger than two with combined immunodeficiency, due to receive a stem cell transplant. In DNA form, the CDR3 reads TGTGCCAGCAGTTTATTGGGTGAACGTGAGCAGTTCTTC. It specifies CASSLLGEREQFF.